The sequence of this T cell receptor (beta chain) was determined in a study of blood T cell repertoires in COVID-19. Study background: The samples span acute and convalescent COVID-19 from the United States, Italy and Spain. From T cells, B-cell-depleted T cells, or PBMCs came the material, which was cDNA or gDNA.

V was pared by 5 bases and J by 0 bases, with 11 bases between. The CDR3 length is 15 residues. CDR1 and CDR2 (germline): SEHNR, FQNEAQ (reference sequence). Methods used by the authors: It was from reference gene primer amplification that nucleated cell counts were estimated. Assay used: immunoSEQ multiplex PCR; TCRdb lists only in-frame clones, some missing. The V and J calls and clone size are taken from that table; D and trimming were inferred from the DNA. Of over 350,000 clones in the sample, around 86% were seen once. This receptor was identified in a woman in her 30s with active or convalescent COVID-19. Material for sequencing was peripheral blood. V gene TRBV7-9 combines with J gene TRBJ1-3; D is perhaps TRBD1 (6 bases). CDR3 region: CASSPGHVSGNTIYF. CDR3 in DNA: TGTGCCAGCAGCCCGGGACACGTCTCTGGAAACACCATATATTTT.